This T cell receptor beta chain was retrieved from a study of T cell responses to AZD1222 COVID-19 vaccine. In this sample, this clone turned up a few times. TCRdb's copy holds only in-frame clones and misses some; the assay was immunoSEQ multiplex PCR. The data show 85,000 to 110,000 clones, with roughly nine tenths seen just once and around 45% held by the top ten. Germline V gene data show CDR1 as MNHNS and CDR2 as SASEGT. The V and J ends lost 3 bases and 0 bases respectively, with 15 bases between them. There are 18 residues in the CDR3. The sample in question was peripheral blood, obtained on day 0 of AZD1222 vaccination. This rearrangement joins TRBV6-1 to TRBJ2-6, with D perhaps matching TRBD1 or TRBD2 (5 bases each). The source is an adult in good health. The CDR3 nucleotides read TGTGCCAGCAGTGAGGGACCACTCACTCTCTCTGGGGCCAACGTCCTGACTTTC. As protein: CASSEGPLTLSGANVLTF.